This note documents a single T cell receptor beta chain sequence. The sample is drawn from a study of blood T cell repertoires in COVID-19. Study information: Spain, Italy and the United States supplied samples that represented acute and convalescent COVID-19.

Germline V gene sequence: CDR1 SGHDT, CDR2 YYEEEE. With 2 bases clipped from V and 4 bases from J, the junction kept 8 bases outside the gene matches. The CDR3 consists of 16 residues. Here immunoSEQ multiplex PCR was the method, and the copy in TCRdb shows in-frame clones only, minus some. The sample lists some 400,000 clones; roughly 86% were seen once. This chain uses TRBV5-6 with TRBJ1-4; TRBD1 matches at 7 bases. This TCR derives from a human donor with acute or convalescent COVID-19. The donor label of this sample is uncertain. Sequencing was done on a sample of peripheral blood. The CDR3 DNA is TGTGCCAGCAGCTTTTTTACAGGGGTGAATAATGAAAAACTGTTTTTT. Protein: CASSFFTGVNNEKLFF.